A selection of T cell receptor beta chains follows, all from one sample in a study of blood T cell repertoires in COVID-19. Sequencing used immunoSEQ multiplex PCR; TCRdb keeps in-frame clones, though not all of them. Among roughly 200,000 clones listed, 88% were seen once. The material sequenced was peripheral blood. The receptors were sampled from a man between 18 and 29 years old with active or convalescent COVID-19. Each CDR3 is given with its conserved first and last residue. The D gene is left open where the match is weak. Size values are once, few and many counts, or a class for expanded clones, and some rows have none.

size: NA
J: TRBJ1-3
D: NA
V: TRBV6-5
length: 13
DNA: TGTGCCACACAGCAGCTCGCTGGAAACACCATATATTTT
CDR3: CATQQLAGNTIYF

size: NA
J: TRBJ1-1
D: TRBD1
V: TRBV10-1
length: 15
DNA: TGCGCCAGCAGTGAGTCGCGGCAGGGGGTCGCTGAAGCTTTCTTT
CDR3: CASSESRQGVAEAFF

size: NA
J: TRBJ2-7
D: NA
V: TRBV28
length: 14
DNA: TGTGCCAGCAGCCGCACAGGGTTTGGATACGAGCAGTACTTC
CDR3: CASSRTGFGYEQYF

size: NA
J: TRBJ1-5
D: NA
V: TRBV27
length: 13
DNA: TGTGCCAGCAGTTTAAGGGGTGGTCAGCCCCAGCATTTT
CDR3: CASSLRGGQPQHF

size: NA
J: TRBJ1-4
D: NA
V: TRBV5-1
length: 16
DNA: TGCGCCAGCAGCCTTAAAGCACAGGGTGGGAATGAAAAACTGTTTTTT
CDR3: CASSLKAQGGNEKLFF

size: NA
J: TRBJ1-5
D: NA
V: TRBV6-6
length: 13
DNA: TGTGCCAGCAGTTACCGTAGCAATCAGCCCCAGCATTTT
CDR3: CASSYRSNQPQHF

size: NA
J: TRBJ2-1
D: TRBD2
V: TRBV7-9
length: 14
DNA: TGTGCCAGCAGCTTTTCCGGGGGGGCCGTTGAGCAGTTCTTC
CDR3: CASSFSGGAVEQFF

size: NA
J: TRBJ1-1
D: NA
V: TRBV2
length: 12
DNA: TGTGCCAGCTCGAGGGAGGCCACTGAAGCTTTCTTT
CDR3: CASSREATEAFF

size: few
J: TRBJ2-5
D: NA
V: TRBV10-3
length: 14
DNA: TGTGCCATCAGTGGGAGGGAAGGGAGAGAGACCCAGTACTTC
CDR3: CAISGREGRETQYF

size: NA
J: TRBJ1-1
D: NA
V: TRBV5-1
length: 13
DNA: TGCGCCAGCAGCTTCCAGGGTGGCACTGAAGCTTTCTTT
CDR3: CASSFQGGTEAFF

size: NA
J: TRBJ1-6
D: TRBD1
V: TRBV5-1
length: 14
DNA: TGCGCCAGCAGCGGCGGGACAGAGATTTCACCCCTCCACTTT
CDR3: CASSGGTEISPLHF

size: NA
J: TRBJ2-7
D: TRBD1
V: TRBV15
length: 14
DNA: TGTGCCACCAGCAGACACGGACAGGTCTACGAGCAGTACTTC
CDR3: CATSRHGQVYEQYF

size: NA
J: TRBJ2-2
D: TRBD1
V: TRBV11-2
length: 16
DNA: TGTGCCAGCAGCCGACTTCAGGGGGCTGGAACCGGGGAGCTGTTTTTT
CDR3: CASSRLQGAGTGELFF

size: NA
J: TRBJ2-1
D: TRBD2
V: TRBV6-2/TRBV6-3
length: 15
DNA: TGTGCCAGCAGTTATAGGACTAGCGGGAGCTATGAGCAGTTCTTC
CDR3: CASSYRTSGSYEQFF

size: NA
J: TRBJ1-1
D: NA
V: TRBV7-3
length: 13
DNA: TGTGCCAGCAGCTTAAGTCAGAACACTGAAGCTTTCTTT
CDR3: CASSLSQNTEAFF

size: NA
J: TRBJ2-5
D: NA
V: TRBV24-1
length: 14
DNA: TGTGCCACCAGTGATTCTTCCGGCCAAGAGACCCAGTACTTC
CDR3: CATSDSSGQETQYF

size: NA
J: TRBJ1-1
D: NA
V: TRBV10-3
length: 13
DNA: TGTGCCACCGATAAAGGAGGGGACACTGAAGCTTTCTTT
CDR3: CATDKGGDTEAFF

size: NA
J: TRBJ1-6
D: NA
V: TRBV30
length: 14
DNA: TGTGCCTGGAGCCCCGGGCGGGATAATTCACCCCTCCACTTT
CDR3: CAWSPGRDNSPLHF

size: NA
J: TRBJ2-5
D: NA
V: TRBV19
length: 14
DNA: TGTGCCAGTAGTATAGTAGGGCAGGGAGAGACCCAGTACTTC
CDR3: CASSIVGQGETQYF

size: once
J: TRBJ2-7
D: TRBD1
V: TRBV27
length: 14
DNA: TGTGCCAGCAGTTTCGGGGACAGGGGCTACGAGCAGTACTTC
CDR3: CASSFGDRGYEQYF

size: NA
J: TRBJ2-2
D: NA
V: TRBV7-2
length: 14
DNA: TGTGCCAGCAGCTTAGTTCAGGGTCCCGGGGAGCTGTTTTTT
CDR3: CASSLVQGPGELFF

size: NA
J: TRBJ1-6
D: TRBD1
V: TRBV4-2
length: 17
DNA: TGTGCCAGCAGTTCGCAACTGGGGACAGAATATAATTCACCCCTCCACTTT
CDR3: CASSSQLGTEYNSPLHF

size: NA
J: TRBJ2-1
D: TRBD2
V: TRBV7-9
length: 15
DNA: TGTGCCAGCAGCACCCTAGCGGACCCCTACAATGAGCAGTTCTTC
CDR3: CASSTLADPYNEQFF

size: NA
J: TRBJ2-1
D: NA
V: TRBV27
length: 15
DNA: TGTGCCAGCAGTCTCACCCGGACAGTTTACAATGAGCAGTTCTTC
CDR3: CASSLTRTVYNEQFF

size: NA
J: TRBJ2-7
D: TRBD1
V: TRBV6-5
length: 14
DNA: TGTGCCAGCAGGACCGGGACAGGCCCCTACGAGCAGTACTTC
CDR3: CASRTGTGPYEQYF

size: NA
J: TRBJ2-2
D: TRBD2
V: TRBV7-9
length: 18
DNA: TGTGCCAGCAGCTTGGGCCGGACTAGCGGGAGAAACACCGGGGAGCTGTTTTTT
CDR3: CASSLGRTSGRNTGELFF

size: NA
J: TRBJ2-3
D: NA
V: TRBV5-1
length: 16
DNA: TGCGCCAGCAGCTTAAAGGGAGATGTTGTCGCAGATACGCAGTATTTT
CDR3: CASSLKGDVVADTQYF